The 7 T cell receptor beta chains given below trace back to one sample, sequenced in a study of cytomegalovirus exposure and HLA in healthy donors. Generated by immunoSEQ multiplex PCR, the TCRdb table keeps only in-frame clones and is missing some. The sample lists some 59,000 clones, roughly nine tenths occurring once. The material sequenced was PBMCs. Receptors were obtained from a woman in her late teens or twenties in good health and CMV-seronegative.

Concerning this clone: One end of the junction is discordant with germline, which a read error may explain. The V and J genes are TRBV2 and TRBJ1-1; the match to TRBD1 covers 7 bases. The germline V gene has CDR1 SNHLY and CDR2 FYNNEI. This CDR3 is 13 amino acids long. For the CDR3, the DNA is TGTACCAGCAGGGGACAGCTGAACACTGAAGCTTTCTTT. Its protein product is CTSRGQLNTEAFF.

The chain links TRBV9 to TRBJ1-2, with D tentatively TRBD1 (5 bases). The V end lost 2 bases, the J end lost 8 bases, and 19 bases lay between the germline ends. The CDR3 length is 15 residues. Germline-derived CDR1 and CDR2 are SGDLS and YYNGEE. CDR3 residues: CASSVSGRGEGGYTF. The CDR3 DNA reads TGTGCCAGCAGCGTGTCGGGGAGGGGAGAGGGAGGCTACACCTTC.

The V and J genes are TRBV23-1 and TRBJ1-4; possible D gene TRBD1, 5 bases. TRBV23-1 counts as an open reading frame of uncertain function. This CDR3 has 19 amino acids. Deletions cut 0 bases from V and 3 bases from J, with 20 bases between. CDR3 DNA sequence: TGCGCCAGCAGTCAATCGGTTTTCCCCGGGGGTGAGGCTAATGAAAAACTGTTTTTT. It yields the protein CASSQSVFPGGEANEKLFF.

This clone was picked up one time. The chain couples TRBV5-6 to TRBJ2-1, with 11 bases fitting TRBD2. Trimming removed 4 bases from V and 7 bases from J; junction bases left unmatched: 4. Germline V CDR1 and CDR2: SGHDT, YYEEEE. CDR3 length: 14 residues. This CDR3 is CASSPGTSGNEQFF. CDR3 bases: TGTGCCAGCAGCCCAGGGACTAGCGGAAATGAGCAGTTCTTC.

This CDR3 is CASSVAGLAGHDRETQYF. The CDR3, as DNA: TGTGCCAGCAGCGTAGCGGGGCTAGCGGGACACGATCGGGAGACCCAGTACTTC. The chain couples TRBV9 to TRBJ2-5; 9 nucleotides agree with TRBD2. V lost 0 bases and J lost 5; bases outside the gene matches: 14. This CDR3 region has 18 residues. The germline V gene has CDR1 SGDLS and CDR2 YYNGEE.

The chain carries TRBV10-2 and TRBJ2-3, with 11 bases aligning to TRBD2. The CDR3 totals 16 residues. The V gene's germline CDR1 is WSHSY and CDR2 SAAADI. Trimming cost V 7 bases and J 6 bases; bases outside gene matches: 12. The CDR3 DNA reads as TGCGCCAGCAAAAGTAGCGGGGGGGGATCTGTGGATACGCAGTATTTT. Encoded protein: CASKSSGGGSVDTQYF.

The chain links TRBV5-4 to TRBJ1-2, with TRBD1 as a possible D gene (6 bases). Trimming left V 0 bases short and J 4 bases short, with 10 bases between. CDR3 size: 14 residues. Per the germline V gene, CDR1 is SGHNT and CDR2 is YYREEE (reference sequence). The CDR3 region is CASSLVQGSYGYTF. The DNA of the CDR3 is TGTGCCAGCAGCTTGGTTCAGGGGAGCTATGGCTACACCTTC.